This T cell receptor (beta chain) was recovered during a study of T cell responses to AZD1222 COVID-19 vaccine. A remark on this clone: Its antigen is undetermined.

This CDR3 is built from 15 residues. Looked up from germline, CDR1 is MDHEN and CDR2 is SYDVKM. The V and J ends lost 6 bases and 4 bases, in that order; junction bases with no gene match: 11. Study-level results: Baseline serostatus was positive in only a handful of AZD1222 recipients. Only after the peak T cell response were repertoires sampled.

Profiling relied on immunoSEQ multiplex PCR, and the TCRdb table lists in-frame clones only, not all of them. The table records about 180,000 clones, over 80% of them present only once. The chain couples TRBV28 to TRBJ1-2; TRBD1 aligns across 7 bases. This sample comprised peripheral blood, obtained 28 days after the second dose of the MenACWY control vaccine. This TCR came from an adult who received the MenACWY meningococcal vaccine as a control. CDR3 region: CASRLQGPTIYGYTF. The CDR3 DNA sequence: TGTGCCAGCAGACTACAGGGGCCTACTATCTATGGCTACACCTTC.